Reported below is one T cell receptor (beta chain). This entry belongs to a study of T cell changes during pregnancy in multiple sclerosis. Trimming left V 4 bases short and J 6 bases short, with 14 bases between. The CDR3 consists of 14 residues. Germline V lookup: CDR1 SGHRS, CDR2 YFSETQ. Sequenced by immunoSEQ multiplex PCR; TCRdb stores in-frame clones only, minus some. The data show tens of thousands of clones, with just over 90% seen just once and approximately 0.18% held by the top ten. The chain couples TRBV5-1 to TRBJ2-4; tentative D call: TRBD2 (5 bases). The sample consisted of CD4+ T cells from peripheral blood mononuclear cells, taken in the second trimester of pregnancy. This TCR was recovered from a female donor with multiple sclerosis, enrolled in a pregnancy study. CDR3 sequence (DNA): TGCGCCAGCAGCCCGCCGACTAATCCAAACATTCAGTACTTC. This encodes CASSPPTNPNIQYF.